The clone carrying this TCR beta chain was seen a few times. These data come from a study of blood T cell repertoires in COVID-19. In the study overall: Both acute and convalescent COVID-19 samples were obtained from the United States, Italy and Spain.

Assay: immunoSEQ multiplex PCR; the TCRdb copy retains only in-frame clones and omits some. The sample shows approximately 240,000 clones, under 90% of them seen only once. Losses at the gene ends were 1 base for V and 2 bases for J; bases not matched to a gene: 0. The CDR3 has 14 residues. Germline-derived CDR1 and CDR2 are SNHLY and FYNNEI. The TCR was taken from a woman of 80 years or more with active or convalescent COVID-19. The chain links TRBV2 to TRBJ2-5; the match to TRBD1 covers 8 bases. The sequenced material came from peripheral blood. CDR3 in DNA: TGTGCCAGCAGTGAAGGGACAGGGCAAGAGACCCAGTACTTC. Its protein product is CASSEGTGQETQYF.